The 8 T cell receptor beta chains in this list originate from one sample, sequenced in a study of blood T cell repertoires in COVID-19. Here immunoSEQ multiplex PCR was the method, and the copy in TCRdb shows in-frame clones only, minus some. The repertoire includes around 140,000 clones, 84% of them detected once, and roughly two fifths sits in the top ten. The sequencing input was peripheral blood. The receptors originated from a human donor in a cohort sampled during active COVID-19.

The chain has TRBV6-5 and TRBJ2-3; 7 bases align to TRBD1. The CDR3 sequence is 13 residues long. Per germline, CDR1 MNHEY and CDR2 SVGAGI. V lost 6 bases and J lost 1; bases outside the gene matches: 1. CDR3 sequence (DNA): TGTGCCAGCAGCGGACAGGGCACAGATACGCAGTATTTT. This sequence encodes CASSGQGTDTQYF.

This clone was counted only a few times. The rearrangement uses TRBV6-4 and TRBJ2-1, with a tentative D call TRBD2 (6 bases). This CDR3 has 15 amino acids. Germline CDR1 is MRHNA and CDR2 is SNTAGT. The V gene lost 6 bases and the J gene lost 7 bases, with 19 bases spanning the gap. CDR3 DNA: TGTGCCAGCAGCGAGAGAGTGGAGGGGCGGAATGAGCAGTTCTTC. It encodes CASSERVEGRNEQFF.

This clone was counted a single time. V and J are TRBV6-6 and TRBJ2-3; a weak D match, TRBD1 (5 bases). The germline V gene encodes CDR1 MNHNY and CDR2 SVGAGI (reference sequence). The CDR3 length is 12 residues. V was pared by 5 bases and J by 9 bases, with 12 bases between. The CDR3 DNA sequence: TGTGCCAGCAGTCCCCCTAGGGGAACGCAGTATTTT. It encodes CASSPPRGTQYF.

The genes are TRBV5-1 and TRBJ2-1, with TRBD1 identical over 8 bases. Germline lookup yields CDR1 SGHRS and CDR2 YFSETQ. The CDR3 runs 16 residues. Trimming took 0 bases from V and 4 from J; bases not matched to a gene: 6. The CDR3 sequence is CASSLGSGGYYNEQFF. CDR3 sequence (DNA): TGCGCCAGCAGCTTGGGATCAGGGGGCTATTACAATGAGCAGTTCTTC.

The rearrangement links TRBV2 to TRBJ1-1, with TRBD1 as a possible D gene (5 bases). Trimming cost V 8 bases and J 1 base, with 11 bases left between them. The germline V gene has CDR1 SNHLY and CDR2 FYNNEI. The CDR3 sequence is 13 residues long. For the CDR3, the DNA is TGTGCCAGCTCCCGGGACTCGAACACTGAAGCTTTCTTT. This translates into CASSRDSNTEAFF.

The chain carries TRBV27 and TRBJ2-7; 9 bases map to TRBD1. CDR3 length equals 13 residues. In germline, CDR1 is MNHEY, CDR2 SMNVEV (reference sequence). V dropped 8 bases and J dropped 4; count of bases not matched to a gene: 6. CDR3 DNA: TGTGCCAGCGGGACAGGGATGGGATACGAGCAGTACTTC. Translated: CASGTGMGYEQYF.

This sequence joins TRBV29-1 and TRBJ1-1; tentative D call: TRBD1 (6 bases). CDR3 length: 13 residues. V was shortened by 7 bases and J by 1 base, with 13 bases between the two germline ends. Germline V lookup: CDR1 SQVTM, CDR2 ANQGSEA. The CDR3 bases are TGCAGCGGGAGGAAAGGGGGGAACACTGAAGCTTTCTTT. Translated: CSGRKGGNTEAFF.

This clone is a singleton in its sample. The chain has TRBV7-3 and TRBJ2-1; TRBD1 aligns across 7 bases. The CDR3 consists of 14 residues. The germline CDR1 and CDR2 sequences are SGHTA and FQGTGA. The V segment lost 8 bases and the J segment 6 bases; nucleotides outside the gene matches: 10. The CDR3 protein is CASSRQGAVNEQFF. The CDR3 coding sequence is TGTGCCAGCTCACGACAGGGAGCGGTCAATGAGCAGTTCTTC.